A few counts support the clone carrying this TCR beta chain. The sample is drawn from a study of CD8+CD57+ T cells in acquired aplastic anemia. The CDR3 consists of 15 residues. Per the germline V gene, CDR1 is MNHEY and CDR2 is SMNVEV (reference sequence). V lost 2 bases, J lost 2 bases, and 10 bases lay in between. For CDR3 and TCR beta VDJ profiling, genomic DNA was the template used. Each CDR3 protein is one row after TCRdb ran MiXCR on the reads. The sample carries 250,000 to 300,000 distinct CDR3 sequences, 55% to 60% recorded once. This TCR was sampled from a human donor with severe aplastic anemia or a healthy control (not recorded which). V usage is TRBV27 and J usage is TRBJ2-1, with D unclear. Specimen: sorted CD4+, CD8+, or CD8+CD57+ T cells (not recorded which) from PBMCs. This CDR3 reads CASSLIQHPYNEQFF. The CDR3 coding sequence is TGTGCCAGCAGTTTAATCCAGCACCCCTACAATGAGCAGTTCTTC.